The sequence of this T cell receptor (beta chain) was determined in a study of identical twins. Trimming removed 3 bases from V and 4 bases from J, with 13 bases in between. Looked up from germline, CDR1 is SEHNR and CDR2 is FQNEAQ (reference sequence). The CDR3 runs 15 residues. This clonotype was detected many times. Via MiXCR, TCRdb re-called the 5' RACE reads, giving one row per CDR3 protein. Of over 250,000 distinct CDR3 sequences listed, around 9.7% are singletons. Another study also made use of these data, one on yellow fever vaccine responses in identical twins. That study adds: Reports say the vaccine T cell response in twins looked partly convergent and partly personalized.

The TCR was taken from a woman aged 18-35 years in good health. The specimen sequenced was CD8+ T cells sorted from blood. J is TRBJ2-1 and V is TRBV7-9; the D is unclear. The CDR3 nucleotides are TGTGCCAGCAGCTTGTTTCAGGACGGTTACAATGAGCAGTTCTTC. Translated: CASSLFQDGYNEQFF.